This T cell receptor (beta chain) emerged from a study of blood T cell repertoires in COVID-19. At the level of the study: Material from acute and convalescent COVID-19 was sourced from the United States, Italy and Spain. PBMCs, B-cell-depleted T cells, or T cells were the source of the cDNA or gDNA that made up the material.

A Seattle source enrolled patients during active infection and followed them longitudinally. Sequencing used immunoSEQ multiplex PCR; TCRdb keeps in-frame clones, though not all of them. The sample carries some 250,000 clones, roughly 79% recorded once. There are 14 residues in the CDR3. Trimming cost V 2 bases and J 0 bases, with 9 bases left between them. The germline V gene encodes CDR1 SGDLS and CDR2 YYNGEE. This receptor was identified in a woman of 80 years or more with COVID-19, enrolled during active disease. Sequencing used peripheral blood. The genes are TRBV9 and TRBJ2-7, with D tentatively TRBD1 (5 bases). DNA of the CDR3: TGTGCCAGCAGCGTCGGACACAGCTCCTACGAGCAGTACTTC. Translation: CASSVGHSSYEQYF.